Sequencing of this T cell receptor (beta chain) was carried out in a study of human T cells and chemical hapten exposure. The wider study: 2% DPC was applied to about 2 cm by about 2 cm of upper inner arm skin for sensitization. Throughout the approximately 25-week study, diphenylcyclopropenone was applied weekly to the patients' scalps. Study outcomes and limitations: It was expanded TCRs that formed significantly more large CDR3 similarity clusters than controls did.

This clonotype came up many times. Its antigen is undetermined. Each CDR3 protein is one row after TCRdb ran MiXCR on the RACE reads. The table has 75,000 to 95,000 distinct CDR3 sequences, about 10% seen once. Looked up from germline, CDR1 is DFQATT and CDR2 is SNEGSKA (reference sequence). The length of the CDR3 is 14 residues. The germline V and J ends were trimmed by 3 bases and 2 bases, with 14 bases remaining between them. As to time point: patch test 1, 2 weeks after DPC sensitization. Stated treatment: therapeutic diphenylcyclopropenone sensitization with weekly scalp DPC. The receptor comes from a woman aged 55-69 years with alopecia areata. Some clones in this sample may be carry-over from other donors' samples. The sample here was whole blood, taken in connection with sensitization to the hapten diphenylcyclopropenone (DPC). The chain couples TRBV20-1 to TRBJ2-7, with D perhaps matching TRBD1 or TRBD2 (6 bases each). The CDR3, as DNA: TGCAGTGCTAGTGGGGGGCTCCTTCCCTACGAGCAGTACTTC. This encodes CSASGGLLPYEQYF.